The 26 T cell receptor beta chains given below trace back to one sample, sequenced in a study of blood T cell repertoires in COVID-19. Profiled with immunoSEQ multiplex PCR; TCRdb holds only in-frame clones, not every one. The sample lists 85,000 to 95,000 clones, about 89% occurring once. Sequenced input: peripheral blood. The receptor source for this set is a human donor with acute or convalescent COVID-19. The donor label of this sample is uncertain.

The V call is TRBV9, the J call TRBJ2-1; TRBD2 is a possible D gene (6 bases). This CDR3 is built from 13 residues. Germline values: CDR1 SGDLS, CDR2 YYNGEE. Deletions cut 4 bases from V and 14 bases from J, with 19 bases between. Here the CDR3 DNA reads TGTGCCAGCAGCCCCGGGACTCCAGGTGACGAGTTCTTC. Translated, it gives CASSPGTPGDEFF. Full variable domain (missing parts from reference TRBV9 and TRBJ2-1): DSGVTQTPKHLITATGQRVTLRCSPRSGDLSVYWYQQSLDQGLQFLIQYYNGEERAKGNILERFSAQQFPDLHSELNLSSLELGDSALYFCASSPGTPGDEFFGPGTRLTVL.

This chain uses TRBV3-1 (or the pseudogene TRBV3-2) with TRBJ1-3; D remains ambiguous. CDR1 is LGHDT and CDR2 is YNNKEL in the germline V gene (reference sequence). The CDR3 runs to 17 residues. Trimming removed 1 base from V and 0 bases from J, with 13 bases in between. The CDR3 reads CASSQVEASVSGNTIYF. The DNA for the CDR3 is TGTGCCAGCAGCCAAGTGGAGGCCTCGGTCTCTGGAAACACCATATATTTT.

This chain uses TRBV5-1 with TRBJ2-1; maybe TRBD1 (8 bases). The CDR3 spans 15 residues. From germline, CDR1 is SGHRS and CDR2 YFSETQ. Trimming removed 4 bases from V and 7 bases from J, with 18 bases in between. The CDR3 region has the DNA TGCGCCAGCAGCCGGGGGGCAGGGGGCGGGAATGAGCAGTTCTTC. Protein product: CASSRGAGGGNEQFF.

This clone appeared a single time. The chain recombines TRBV4-1 with TRBJ1-3; no definite D call. The germline CDR1 and CDR2 sequences are MGHRA and YSYEKL. This CDR3 spans 16 amino acids. V was cut by 1 base and J by 1 base, with 11 bases left in between. CDR3 nucleotide sequence: TGCGCCAGCAGCCAAGGGAGGACCGTATCTGGAAACACCATATATTTT. This gives the protein CASSQGRTVSGNTIYF.

This clone occurred once. This chain links TRBV28 with TRBJ2-2, with D unclear. CDR1 is MDHEN, CDR2 SYDVKM, per germline. This CDR3 has 15 residues. The germline V and J ends were trimmed by 2 bases and 0 bases, with 7 bases remaining between them. In DNA, the CDR3 is TGTGCCAGCAGTTTAACTACACCGAACACCGGGGAGCTGTTTTTT. It codes for CASSLTTPNTGELFF. Together with reference TRBV28 and TRBJ2-2, the CDR3 gives the full variable domain: DVKVTQSSRYLVKRTGEKVFLECVQDMDHENMFWYRQDPGLGLRLIYFSYDVKMKEKGDIPEGYSVSREKKERFSLILESASTNQTSMYLCASSLTTPNTGELFFGEGSRLTVL.

The sample holds a few counts of this clone. The genes are TRBV6-5 and TRBJ1-4; TRBD1 matches at 7 bases. From germline, CDR1 is MNHEY and CDR2 SVGAGI. This CDR3 comprises 14 residues. The J segment lost 7 bases and the V segment lost 8 bases, leaving 10 bases of the junction unmatched. CDR3 region: CASLARGRGEKLFF. The CDR3 DNA reads as TGTGCCAGCTTAGCCAGGGGGAGAGGTGAAAAACTGTTTTTT.

The V and J genes are TRBV6-1 and TRBJ1-4; D might be TRBD1 (5 bases). CDR3 length: 14 amino acids. Trimming shortened V by 1 base and J by 13 bases, and 16 bases separated the two germline ends. Germline V gene lookup returns CDR1 MNHNS and CDR2 SASEGT. CDR3 residues: CASSEGQTEIGLFF. DNA for the CDR3: TGTGCCAGCAGTGAAGGGCAGACAGAAATAGGACTGTTTTTT.

The genes are TRBV28 and TRBJ1-4, with D possibly being TRBD1 (6 bases). The ends were cut back, 7 bases at V and 5 bases at J, with 14 bases in the middle. Germline V CDR1 and CDR2: MDHEN, SYDVKM. CDR3 size: 14 residues. The CDR3 sequence: CASTSGALNEKLFF. The CDR3 DNA is TGTGCCAGCACCTCAGGGGCGCTCAATGAAAAACTGTTTTTT.

V and J are TRBV29-1 and TRBJ2-3; D not certain. The V end lost 5 bases, the J end lost 6 bases, and 6 bases lay between the germline ends. Looked up from germline, CDR1 is SQVTM and CDR2 is ANQGSEA. The CDR3 has 10 amino acids. CDR3 bases: TGCAGCGTTCGGCGGGATACGCAGTATTTT. Encoded protein: CSVRRDTQYF.

CDR3 amino acids: CASKVFDSVENTGELFF. Written as DNA, the CDR3 is TGTGCCAGCAAAGTGTTCGACAGCGTAGAGAACACCGGGGAGCTGTTTTTT. The chain recombines TRBV7-9 with TRBJ2-2, with TRBD1 as a possible D gene (5 bases). The CDR3 is 17 residues long. Germline V lookup: CDR1 SEHNR, CDR2 FQNEAQ (reference sequence). V was pared by 7 bases and J by 1 base, with 19 bases between. Complete variable domain (other parts from reference TRBV7-9 and TRBJ2-2): DTGVSQNPRHKITKRGQNVTFRCDPISEHNRLYWYRQTLGQGPEFLTYFQNEAQLEKSRLLSDRFSAERPKGSFSTLEIQRTEQGDSAMYLCASKVFDSVENTGELFFGEGSRLTVL.

The gene calls are TRBV7-2 and TRBJ2-3, with D unclear. Trimming stripped 3 bases from V and 2 bases from J, with 9 bases between. The CDR3 length is 14 residues. The germline V gene encodes CDR1 SGHTA and CDR2 FQGNSA. The CDR3 DNA is TGTGCCAGCAGCTTTATTGCGGTCACAGATACGCAGTATTTT. Its translation is CASSFIAVTDTQYF.

The rearrangement uses TRBV6-2 or TRBV6-3 and TRBJ2-4, with TRBD2 matching 12 bases. CDR3 length equals 17 residues. Germline assignment: CDR1 MNHEY and CDR2 SVGEGT. V lost 2 bases and J lost 2; bases outside the gene matches: 4. The CDR3 region has the DNA TGTGCCAGCAGTTACGGGACTAGCGGGCTCTCCAAAAACATTCAGTACTTC. This codes for CASSYGTSGLSKNIQYF.

The chain links TRBV5-4 to TRBJ1-1, with D possibly TRBD1 on 6 matching bases. This CDR3 contains 14 residues. Per germline, CDR1 SGHNT and CDR2 YYREEE (reference sequence). The ends were cut back, 4 bases at V and 1 base at J, with 11 bases in the middle. The CDR3 sequence is CASSRDTKNTEAFF. As DNA, the CDR3 is TGTGCCAGCAGCCGGGACACGAAGAACACTGAAGCTTTCTTT.

The rearrangement joins TRBV19 to TRBJ1-2; TRBD1 matches 10 bases. Germline V gives CDR1 LNHDA, CDR2 SQIVND (reference sequence). Trimming cost V 11 bases and J 2 bases; bases outside gene matches: 17. The CDR3 covers 17 residues. CDR3 region: CACSTRGTGATNYGYTF. The CDR3 nucleotides are TGTGCCTGCTCCACCCGTGGGACAGGGGCAACCAACTATGGCTACACCTTC. The full variable domain, in which reference TRBV19 and TRBJ1-2 provide the parts outside the CDR3, is DGGITQSPKYLFRKEGQNVTLSCEQNLNHDAMYWYRQDPGQGLRLIYYSQIVNDFQKGDIAEGYSVSREKKESFPLTVTSAQKNPTAFYLCACSTRGTGATNYGYTFGSGTRLTVV.

V and J are TRBV27 and TRBJ1-5; 8 bases map to TRBD1. Germline-derived CDR1 and CDR2 are MNHEY and SMNVEV (reference sequence). There are 15 residues in the CDR3. Germline trimming cut 2 bases from V and 2 bases from J; bases unmatched to any gene: 2. The CDR3 DNA reads as TGTGCCAGCAGTTTAGCGGGACAGGGCAATCAGCCCCAGCATTTT. Translation: CASSLAGQGNQPQHF.

This chain connects TRBV27 to TRBJ1-2; perhaps TRBD1 as D (5 bases). Germline-derived CDR1 and CDR2 are MNHEY and SMNVEV (reference sequence). This CDR3 region has 13 residues. V lost 10 bases and J 1 base, leaving 13 bases between the germline ends. DNA of the CDR3: TGTGCCACCCGGGGGACGGTTAACTATGGCTACACCTTC. Its translation: CATRGTVNYGYTF.

The chain links TRBV5-5 to TRBJ2-7, with 8 bases identical to TRBD2. The CDR3 is 15 residues long. V lost 0 bases to trimming and J lost 2 bases; unmatched junction nucleotides: 4. From germline, CDR1 is SGHKS and CDR2 YYEKEE (reference sequence). The chain's CDR3 is CASSLAGGGTYEQYF. CDR3 sequence (DNA): TGTGCCAGCAGCTTGGCCGGCGGGGGGACCTACGAGCAGTACTTC.

This clone was detected only a few times. The CDR3 is CASSAPTSVFTYGYTF. CDR3 in DNA: TGTGCCAGCAGCGCACCCACCTCGGTGTTCACCTATGGCTACACCTTC. V is TRBV9 and J is TRBJ1-2; the D is unclear. V was clipped by 3 bases and J by 4 bases, with 19 bases between them. The CDR3 is made up of 16 amino acids. Germline CDR1 is SGDLS and CDR2 is YYNGEE.

The V call is TRBV5-1, the J call TRBJ1-3; no reliable D call. V lost 4 bases, J lost 0 bases, and 8 bases lay in between. CDR1 is SGHRS and CDR2 is YFSETQ in the germline V gene. The CDR3 runs 14 residues. DNA for the CDR3: TGCGCCAGCAGCCCTTTCAGCTCTGGAAACACCATATATTTT. Protein product: CASSPFSSGNTIYF. The variable domain in full, with the rest retrieved from reference TRBV5-1 and TRBJ1-3, is KAGVTQTPRYLIKTRGQQVTLSCSPISGHRSVSWYQQTPGQGLQFLFEYFSETQRNKGNFPGRFSGRQFSNSRSEMNVSTLELGDSALYLCASSPFSSGNTIYFGEGSWLTVV.

This chain links TRBV2 with TRBJ2-3; the D gene is possibly TRBD1 (6 bases). Looked up from germline, CDR1 is SNHLY and CDR2 is FYNNEI. The CDR3 extends over 15 amino acids. V was pared by 6 bases and J by 4 bases, with 17 bases between. The chain's CDR3 is CASRHAPSGADTQYF. CDR3 sequence (DNA): TGTGCCAGCAGGCATGCGCCCTCAGGGGCAGATACGCAGTATTTT.

The genes are TRBV19 and TRBJ1-2; 9 nucleotides align to TRBD1. V was clipped by 4 bases and J by 4 bases; unmatched bases: 4. The CDR3 has 14 amino acids. CDR1 and CDR2 (germline): LNHDA, SQIVND (reference sequence). Here the CDR3 reads CASSNGDRAYGYTF. Written as DNA, the CDR3 is TGTGCCAGTAGTAACGGGGACAGGGCCTATGGCTACACCTTC.

This rearrangement joins TRBV6-4 to TRBJ2-3; 7 nucleotides line up with TRBD2. The CDR3 is 14 residues long. The J segment lost 1 base and the V segment lost 2 bases, leaving 0 bases of the junction unmatched. Germline V gene sequence: CDR1 MRHNA, CDR2 SNTAGT. DNA for the CDR3: TGTGCCAGCAGTGACCGGGGGGGCACAGATACGCAGTATTTT. This translates into CASSDRGGTDTQYF.

CDR3 sequence reads: CSALSNTEAFF. Written as DNA, the CDR3 is TGCAGTGCCCTCTCGAACACTGAAGCTTTCTTT. The rearrangement links TRBV20-1 to TRBJ1-1, with D unclear. Germline CDR1 is DFQATT and CDR2 is SNEGSKA (reference sequence). Trimming removed 6 bases from V and 1 base from J, with 6 bases in between. The CDR3 is 11 residues long.

The V call is TRBV5-5, the J call TRBJ2-5; tentatively, D is TRBD2 (5 bases). Germline CDR1 is SGHKS and CDR2 is YYEKEE (reference sequence). Trimming shortened V by 5 bases and J by 7 bases, and 12 bases separated the two germline ends. This CDR3 comprises 12 residues. The CDR3 nucleotides are TGTGCCAGCAGGACTAATCAGCCGACCCAGTACTTC. Translating gives CASRTNQPTQYF.

This clone was observed a single time. The chain links TRBV9 to TRBJ1-3; D is undetermined. Trimming removed 0 bases from V and 6 bases from J, with 7 bases in between. CDR1 and CDR2 from the germline V gene are SGDLS and YYNGEE. This CDR3 has 13 amino acids. DNA of the CDR3: TGTGCCAGCAGCGTAGCGTCCTTAAACACCATATATTTT. This translates into CASSVASLNTIYF.

CDR3 amino acids: CASSDRGSRNEQFF. The CDR3 nucleotides read TGCGCCAGTAGCGACAGGGGAAGTAGGAATGAGCAGTTCTTC. The chain links TRBV5-1 to TRBJ2-1; TRBD1 matches 8 bases. The J segment lost 7 bases and the V segment lost 8 bases, leaving 11 bases of the junction unmatched. The CDR3 covers 14 residues. Germline V gene lookup returns CDR1 SGHRS and CDR2 YFSETQ. The whole variable domain, remainder taken from reference TRBV5-1 and TRBJ2-1, is KAGVTQTPRYLIKTRGQQVTLSCSPISGHRSVSWYQQTPGQGLQFLFEYFSETQRNKGNFPGRFSGRQFSNSRSEMNVSTLELGDSALYLCASSDRGSRNEQFFGPGTRLTVL.